The rows below give T cell receptor beta chains drawn from one sample of a study of blood T cell repertoires in COVID-19. Profiling relied on immunoSEQ multiplex PCR, and the TCRdb table lists in-frame clones only, not all of them. The table lists roughly 500,000 clones, 85% to 90% of them singletons. What was sequenced was peripheral blood. The source is a man in his late teens or twenties with COVID-19, enrolled during active disease. Each CDR3 is given with its conserved first and last residue. The D gene is left open where the match is weak. The size of a clone is reported for some rows only, either as once, few or many, or as a class for expanded clones.

d_call | clone_size | j_call | v_call | cdr3_aa | cdr3_nt
- | - | TRBJ2-2 | TRBV2 | CASIGGTTNTGELFF | TGTGCCAGCATCGGGGGGACAACGAACACCGGGGAGCTGTTTTTT
TRBD2 | - | TRBJ2-2 | TRBV29-1 | CSGLAGRNTGELFF | TGCAGCGGTTTAGCGGGACGAAACACCGGGGAGCTGTTTTTT
- | - | TRBJ2-1 | TRBV3-1/TRBV3-2 | CASSPGSSYNEQFF | TGTGCCAGCAGCCCTGGCTCTTCCTACAATGAGCAGTTCTTC
- | - | TRBJ1-6 | TRBV25-1 | CASSDRHPNSPLHF | TGTGCCAGTTCAGACAGGCATCCTAATTCACCCCTCCACTTT
TRBD1 | - | TRBJ1-2 | TRBV6-4 | CATRQGHGYTF | TGTGCCACCAGACAGGGTCATGGCTACACCTTC
- | - | TRBJ2-6 | TRBV4-1 | CASSQNQADSGANVLTF | TGCGCCAGCAGCCAGAATCAGGCTGACTCTGGGGCCAACGTCCTGACTTTC
- | - | TRBJ1-5 | TRBV15 | CATSRGGTQRNQPQHF | TGTGCCACCAGCAGGGGGGGGACTCAACGGAATCAGCCCCAGCATTTT
TRBD2 | - | TRBJ2-3 | TRBV9 | CASDPGLAGVTDTQYF | TGTGCCAGCGACCCGGGACTAGCGGGGGTAACAGATACGCAGTATTTT
- | - | TRBJ1-2 | TRBV28 | CASIQGNYGYTF | TGTGCCAGCATTCAGGGCAACTATGGCTACACCTTC
- | - | TRBJ2-7 | TRBV25-1 | CASSGDTDYEQYF | TGTGCCAGCAGTGGGGACACAGACTACGAGCAGTACTTC
- | - | TRBJ2-7 | TRBV27 | CASSTNLLRAYEQYF | TGTGCCAGCAGTACTAACCTCTTGCGGGCCTACGAGCAGTACTTC
TRBD1 | - | TRBJ1-3 | TRBV4-1 | CASSQRYGQGAGNTIYF | TGCGCCAGCAGCCAACGCTACGGACAGGGAGCGGGAAACACCATATATTTT
TRBD1 | once | TRBJ1-2 | TRBV5-1 | CASSLDRRQGRGGYTF | TGCGCCAGCAGCTTGGACCGGAGACAGGGTAGGGGTGGCTACACCTTC
TRBD1 | - | TRBJ2-7 | TRBV18 | CASSPGTGGSYEQYF | TGTGCCAGCTCACCCGGGACAGGGGGTTCCTACGAGCAGTACTTC
- | - | TRBJ2-2 | TRBV5-1 | CASCRAAESGELFF | TGCGCCAGCTGCCGGGCAGCGGAGTCTGGGGAGCTGTTTTTT
- | - | TRBJ1-4 | TRBV12-5 | CASGLGQVSEKLFF | TGTGCTAGTGGTTTGGGACAGGTATCTGAAAAACTGTTTTTT
- | - | TRBJ1-5 | TRBV4-1 | CASSQDPWGGSQPQHF | TGCGCCAGCAGCCAAGACCCCTGGGGAGGGAGTCAGCCCCAGCATTTT
TRBD2 | - | TRBJ2-1 | TRBV5-6 | CASSLGASGGEQFF | TGTGCCAGCAGCTTGGGAGCTAGCGGGGGGGAGCAGTTCTTC
- | - | TRBJ2-2 | TRBV24-1 | CATSDLRGNTGELFF | TGTGCCACCAGTGATTTGAGGGGGAACACCGGGGAGCTGTTTTTT
TRBD1 | - | TRBJ2-7 | TRBV6-5 | CASRKTGVFAEQYF | TGTGCCAGCAGAAAAACAGGGGTCTTCGCCGAGCAGTACTTC
- | - | TRBJ2-5 | TRBV2 | CASSSDSGTQYF | TGTGCCAGCAGTTCGGACTCCGGGACCCAGTACTTC
- | - | TRBJ2-3 | TRBV5-1 | CASSFGAGANTDTQYF | TGCGCCAGCAGCTTTGGTGCGGGGGCAAACACAGATACGCAGTATTTT
- | - | TRBJ1-3 | TRBV9 | CASSLQGSGNTIYF | TGTGCCAGCAGCCTCCAGGGCTCTGGAAACACCATATATTTT
TRBD2 | - | TRBJ2-4 | TRBV6-6 | CASSTPSSGKNIQYF | TGTGCCAGCAGTACGCCTTCTAGCGGCAAAAACATTCAGTACTTC
- | - | TRBJ1-1 | TRBV6-6 | CASIRDMNTEAFF | TGTGCCAGCATTCGGGACATGAACACTGAAGCTTTCTTT
- | - | TRBJ1-6 | TRBV2 | CASSDHPNSPLHF | TGTGCCAGCAGTGATCATCCTAATTCACCCCTCCACTTT
TRBD2 | - | TRBJ2-7 | TRBV5-5 | CASSLAGGGAHEQYF | TGTGCCAGCAGCTTGGCCGGCGGGGGGGCACACGAGCAGTACTTC
TRBD1 | - | TRBJ1-1 | TRBV6-5 | CASRRGQLSTEAFF | TGTGCCAGCAGAAGGGGACAGTTAAGCACTGAAGCTTTCTTT
- | - | TRBJ2-3 | TRBV5-4 | CASSTSGDYTDTQYF | TGTGCCAGCAGCACGTCAGGGGATTACACAGATACGCAGTATTTT
TRBD2 | - | TRBJ2-7 | TRBV6-5 | CASKLQGLAGVEQYF | TGTGCCAGCAAACTACAGGGTCTAGCGGGGGTCGAGCAGTACTTC
TRBD2 | - | TRBJ2-1 | TRBV7-8 | CASSLVPAGGISSYNEQFF | TGTGCCAGCAGCTTAGTCCCAGCGGGAGGTATTAGCTCCTACAATGAGCAGTTCTTC
- | - | TRBJ2-2 | TRBV9 | CASSGSGTGELFF | TGTGCCAGCAGCGGAAGCGGGACCGGGGAGCTGTTTTTT
- | - | TRBJ2-3 | TRBV29-1 | CSTYTDTQYF | TGCAGCACTTACACAGATACGCAGTATTTT
TRBD2 | - | TRBJ2-7 | TRBV10-3 | CAIRGTSGRADEQYF | TGTGCCATCAGAGGGACTAGCGGGAGGGCCGACGAGCAGTACTTC
TRBD1 | - | TRBJ2-7 | TRBV10-2 | CASGQGMVEQYF | TGCGCCAGCGGACAGGGAATGGTCGAGCAGTACTTC
TRBD1 | once | TRBJ2-5 | TRBV5-1 | CASSSTGAVGQETQYF | TGCGCCAGCAGCTCGACAGGGGCAGTGGGCCAAGAGACCCAGTACTTC
TRBD2 | - | TRBJ2-3 | TRBV9 | CASSVATLGLAGDTQYF | TGTGCCAGCAGCGTAGCTACATTGGGGCTAGCGGGAGATACGCAGTATTTT
TRBD2 | - | TRBJ2-2 | TRBV7-7 | CASSLLAGGTGELFF | TGTGCCAGCAGCTTACTAGCGGGGGGAACCGGGGAGCTGTTTTTT
- | - | TRBJ2-7 | TRBV24-1 | CATSDGQHAYEQYF | TGTGCCACCAGTGATGGACAGCACGCCTACGAGCAGTACTTC
TRBD2 | - | TRBJ2-2 | TRBV7-2 | CASSLLAGKSGELFF | TGTGCCAGCAGCTTACTAGCGGGAAAGTCCGGGGAGCTGTTTTTT
TRBD2 | - | TRBJ2-3 | TRBV5-5 | CASSLLAGAPGDTQYF | TGTGCCAGCAGCTTACTAGCGGGGGCTCCGGGAGATACGCAGTATTTT
- | - | TRBJ2-1 | TRBV5-1 | CASSLAADNEQFF | TGCGCCAGCAGCTTAGCGGCCGACAATGAGCAGTTCTTC
- | - | TRBJ1-5 | TRBV4-2 | CASSQDLIARQPQHF | TGTGCCAGCAGCCAAGATCTAATCGCGAGGCAGCCCCAGCATTTT
TRBD1 | - | TRBJ1-5 | TRBV19 | CASKGTGGSRNQPQHF | TGTGCCAGTAAGGGGACAGGGGGAAGTCGCAATCAGCCCCAGCATTTT